This T cell receptor (beta chain) originates from a study of CD8+CD57+ T cells in acquired aplastic anemia. Germline CDR1 LGHDT, CDR2 YNNKEL (reference sequence). The CDR3 is 12 amino acids. The V end lost 1 base, the J end lost 7 bases, and 5 bases lay between the germline ends. The sample holds a few counts of this clonotype. Researchers used genomic DNA as the template to profile TCR beta VDJ and CDR3. MiXCR, run by TCRdb on the reads, gives a single entry per CDR3 protein. The sample has over 150,000 distinct CDR3 sequences, 45% to 60% seen once; the top ten hold around 13%. CD8+CD57+ cell expansion, shown by flow cytometry, had occurred in the patients selected for sequencing.

Sample: sorted CD4+, CD8+, or CD8+CD57+ T cells (not recorded which) from PBMCs. The source of this sequence is a human donor with aplastic anemia. The chain couples TRBV3-1 to TRBJ1-5; D perhaps matches TRBD1 (5 bases). CDR3 loop: CASSQGGQPQHF. The CDR3 DNA follows: TGTGCCAGCAGCCAAGGGGGGCAGCCCCAGCATTTT.